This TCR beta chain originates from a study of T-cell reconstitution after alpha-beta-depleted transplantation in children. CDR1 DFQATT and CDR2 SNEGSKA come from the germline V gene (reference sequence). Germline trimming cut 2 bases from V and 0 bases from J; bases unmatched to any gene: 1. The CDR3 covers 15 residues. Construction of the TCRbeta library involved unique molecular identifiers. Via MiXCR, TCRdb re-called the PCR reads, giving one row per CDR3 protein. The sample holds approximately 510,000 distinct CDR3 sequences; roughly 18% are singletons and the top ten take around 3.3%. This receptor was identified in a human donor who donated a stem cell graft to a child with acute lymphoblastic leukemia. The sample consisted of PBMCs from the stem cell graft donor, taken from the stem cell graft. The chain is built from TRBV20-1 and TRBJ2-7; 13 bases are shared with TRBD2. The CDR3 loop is CSARRLAGGSYEQYF. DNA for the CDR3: TGCAGTGCTAGACGACTAGCGGGAGGCTCCTACGAGCAGTACTTC.